The rows below give T cell receptor beta chains drawn from one sample of a study of control samples from healthy donors and cancer patients. Clones were sequenced by immunoSEQ multiplex PCR, and TCRdb holds only the in-frame ones, with some missing. This sample yields some 90,000 clones, of which roughly nine tenths are seen a single time; approximately 7.6% belongs to the top ten. The sample was blood. The receptors derive from a woman aged 60-75 years in good health. CDR3s include the opening cysteine and the closing phenylalanine or tryptophan. A D gene is named only where the DNA matches it firmly. The size of a clone is reported for some rows only, either as once, few or many, or as a class for expanded clones.

cdr3_aa | cdr3_nt | j_call | clone_size | v_call | d_call
CASSQDRRGSGNTIYF | TGCGCCAGCAGCCAAGATCGGAGGGGGTCTGGAAACACCATATATTTT | TRBJ1-3 | NA | TRBV4-3 | NA
CASSLGAYTEAFF | TGTGCCAGCAGCCTCGGTGCGTACACTGAAGCTTTCTTT | TRBJ1-1 | once | TRBV6-5 | NA
CASSQDLGKDSGNTIYF | TGCGCCAGCAGCCAAGATCTCGGGAAAGACTCTGGAAACACCATATATTTT | TRBJ1-3 | NA | TRBV4-1 | NA
CATSDFLRGPSYNEQFF | TGTGCCACCAGTGATTTTTTGCGGGGCCCATCCTACAATGAGCAGTTCTTC | TRBJ2-1 | NA | TRBV24-1 | NA
CASRPIDRLSNQPQHF | TGTGCCAGCAGACCCATTGACAGGCTAAGCAATCAGCCCCAGCATTTT | TRBJ1-5 | NA | TRBV27 | NA
CASSLTRAGDLEQFF | TGTGCCAGCAGCTTAACCCGAGCGGGAGATTTGGAGCAGTTCTTC | TRBJ2-1 | NA | TRBV7-8 | TRBD2
CASSFSPTGGVSEAFF | TGTGCCAGCAGCTTCTCCCCGACAGGGGGTGTCTCTGAAGCTTTCTTT | TRBJ1-1 | NA | TRBV7-3 | TRBD1
CASSVGPNSPLHF | TGTGCCAGCAGCGTAGGACCGAATTCACCCCTCCACTTT | TRBJ1-6 | NA | TRBV12-3/TRBV12-4 | NA
CARQPTNEKLFF | TGTGCCAGACAGCCAACTAATGAAAAACTGTTTTTT | TRBJ1-4 | NA | TRBV19 | NA
CASRPSWGGGEAFF | TGTGCCAGCAGACCCTCCTGGGGGGGAGGTGAAGCTTTCTTT | TRBJ1-1 | NA | TRBV6-4 | NA
CASSIVGTSSFTEAFF | TGTGCCAGTAGTATAGTGGGGACGTCATCCTTCACTGAAGCTTTCTTT | TRBJ1-1 | once | TRBV19 | NA
CASSIGQYNEQFF | TGTGCCAGTAGTATTGGGCAGTACAATGAGCAGTTCTTC | TRBJ2-1 | NA | TRBV19 | NA
CASSYWGQGAGNTIYF | TGTGCCAGCAGTTATTGGGGACAGGGAGCAGGAAACACCATATATTTT | TRBJ1-3 | NA | TRBV6-6 | TRBD1
CASSRAGASYEQYF | TGTGCCAGCTCTCGAGCGGGGGCCTCCTACGAGCAGTACTTC | TRBJ2-7 | NA | TRBV7-6 | TRBD2
CASRGLAGDEQYF | TGTGCCAGCAGGGGACTAGCGGGGGACGAGCAGTACTTC | TRBJ2-7 | NA | TRBV2 | TRBD2
CASSLESERGGRETQYF | TGTGCCAGCAGCTTGGAGTCGGAGCGGGGGGGGCGAGAGACCCAGTACTTC | TRBJ2-5 | few | TRBV5-6 | TRBD2
CASSLGGGDSGNTIYF | TGTGCCAGCAGCTTGGGCGGCGGCGACTCTGGAAACACCATATATTTT | TRBJ1-3 | NA | TRBV5-5 | NA
CASSPSWTWGNTIYF | TGTGCCAGCAGCCCCAGTTGGACATGGGGAAACACCATATATTTT | TRBJ1-3 | NA | TRBV12-1 | NA
CASGLTGGLGNTEAFF | TGTGCTAGTGGTTTGACCGGGGGGTTGGGGAACACTGAAGCTTTCTTT | TRBJ1-1 | NA | TRBV12-5 | NA
CASSQVINSYEQYF | TGTGCCAGCAGCCAAGTCATCAACTCCTACGAGCAGTACTTC | TRBJ2-7 | NA | TRBV3-1/TRBV3-2 | NA
CASSLLSGRAVYEQYF | TGTGCCAGCAGCTTACTCAGCGGGAGGGCCGTTTACGAGCAGTACTTC | TRBJ2-7 | NA | TRBV7-8 | TRBD2
CASSLGTPDTQYF | TGTGCCAGCAGCTTAGGGACCCCAGATACGCAGTATTTT | TRBJ2-3 | NA | TRBV13 | NA
CSVSPSAEGSEQYF | TGCAGCGTATCGCCTAGCGCCGAGGGGAGCGAGCAGTACTTC | TRBJ2-7 | NA | TRBV29-1 | NA
CASRDIGQTNYGYTF | TGTGCCAGCAGGGATATCGGACAGACTAACTATGGCTACACCTTC | TRBJ1-2 | NA | TRBV6-5 | NA
CASSGGVYNEQFF | TGTGCCAGCTCTGGCGGAGTCTACAATGAGCAGTTCTTC | TRBJ2-1 | NA | TRBV2 | NA
CASSLTAFNYGYTF | TGTGCCAGCAGCTTGACAGCATTTAACTATGGCTACACCTTC | TRBJ1-2 | NA | TRBV5-5 | NA
CAWSVWGLSTDTQYF | TGTGCCTGGAGTGTTTGGGGGCTCAGCACAGATACGCAGTATTTT | TRBJ2-3 | NA | TRBV30 | NA
CASSPTQGAGNTIYF | TGTGCCAGCTCACCAACACAGGGGGCTGGAAACACCATATATTTT | TRBJ1-3 | NA | TRBV18 | TRBD1
CASSSGGGGQPQHF | TGTGCCAGTAGTTCAGGGGGCGGGGGGCAGCCCCAGCATTTT | TRBJ1-5 | NA | TRBV19 | TRBD1
CASSLAGTGNQPQHF | TGCGCCAGCAGCTTGGCTGGGACTGGCAATCAGCCCCAGCATTTT | TRBJ1-5 | NA | TRBV5-1 | NA
CASSPSSYYGYTF | TGTGCCAGCAGTCCAAGCTCTTACTATGGCTACACCTTC | TRBJ1-2 | NA | TRBV28 | NA
CASSLFRGRVNTEAFF | TGTGCCAGCAGTTTGTTCCGGGGGCGGGTGAACACTGAAGCTTTCTTT | TRBJ1-1 | NA | TRBV28 | NA
CASSGGQRAVIGGYTF | TGTGCCAGTAGCGGCGGACAGAGGGCGGTTATAGGAGGCTACACCTTC | TRBJ1-2 | NA | TRBV19 | NA
CASSSGPRGGYTF | TGTGCCAGCAGTTCCGGACCCCGAGGTGGCTACACCTTC | TRBJ1-2 | few | TRBV28 | NA
CAWSSRETQYF | TGTGCCTGGAGTTCACGCGAGACCCAGTACTTC | TRBJ2-5 | NA | TRBV30 | NA
CASTPAGGDSYEQYF | TGCGCCAGCACCCCCGCGGGGGGGGACTCCTACGAGCAGTACTTC | TRBJ2-7 | NA | TRBV23-1 | TRBD2
CASSGSGTGGAKTQYF | TGTGCCAGCAGCGGCTCCGGTACAGGGGGCGCGAAGACCCAGTACTTC | TRBJ2-5 | NA | TRBV7-9 | TRBD1
CASSPGNGREDNNEQFF | TGTGCCAGCTCACCGGGTAACGGGCGGGAGGACAACAATGAGCAGTTCTTC | TRBJ2-1 | NA | TRBV18 | TRBD2
CAWSRALGGTEAFF | TGTGCCTGGAGTCGAGCCCTGGGGGGGACTGAAGCTTTCTTT | TRBJ1-1 | NA | TRBV30 | NA
CASSPFGGNGQPQHF | TGTGCCAGCTCACCATTTGGAGGGAACGGGCAGCCCCAGCATTTT | TRBJ1-5 | NA | TRBV18 | NA
CASSLVSGRNTGELFF | TGTGCCAGCAGCTTAGTCAGCGGGAGGAACACCGGGGAGCTGTTTTTT | TRBJ2-2 | NA | TRBV7-6 | TRBD2
CASSTGTGYGYTF | TGTGCCAGCAGTACAGGGACAGGGTATGGCTACACCTTC | TRBJ1-2 | NA | TRBV28 | TRBD1
CASTLASGGRETQYF | TGTGCCAGCACTTTGGCCAGCGGGGGGAGAGAGACCCAGTACTTC | TRBJ2-5 | NA | TRBV2 | TRBD2
CASSITTGNSGANVLTF | TGCGCCAGCAGCATCACGACAGGTAACTCTGGGGCCAACGTCCTGACTTTC | TRBJ2-6 | NA | TRBV5-1 | NA
CASGALRGQAPGEQYF | TGTGCCAGCGGGGCCCTCCGGGGACAGGCGCCGGGCGAGCAGTACTTC | TRBJ2-7 | NA | TRBV2 | TRBD1
CAISESGLSKNNEQFF | TGTGCCATCAGTGAGTCCGGGCTCTCAAAGAACAATGAGCAGTTCTTC | TRBJ2-1 | NA | TRBV10-3 | NA
CASSFEGGYGYTF | TGTGCCAGCAGTTTCGAGGGGGGCTATGGCTACACCTTC | TRBJ1-2 | NA | TRBV27 | NA
CASSPRTGASGANVLTF | TGTGCCAGCAGCCCCCGGACGGGGGCCTCTGGGGCCAACGTCCTGACTTTC | TRBJ2-6 | NA | TRBV9 | NA
CASSQSPDRGNSPLHF | TGTGCCAGCTCCCAATCCCCGGACAGGGGGAATTCACCCCTCCACTTT | TRBJ1-6 | NA | TRBV18 | TRBD1
CAWSGGSREGPTNEKLFF | TGTGCCTGGAGTGGGGGGTCCCGCGAGGGACCAACTAATGAAAAACTGTTTTTT | TRBJ1-4 | NA | TRBV30 | NA
CASSWGARRLSSEQYF | TGTGCCAGCAGCTGGGGAGCGCGCAGGCTTTCTAGTGAGCAGTACTTC | TRBJ2-7 | NA | TRBV7-6 | NA